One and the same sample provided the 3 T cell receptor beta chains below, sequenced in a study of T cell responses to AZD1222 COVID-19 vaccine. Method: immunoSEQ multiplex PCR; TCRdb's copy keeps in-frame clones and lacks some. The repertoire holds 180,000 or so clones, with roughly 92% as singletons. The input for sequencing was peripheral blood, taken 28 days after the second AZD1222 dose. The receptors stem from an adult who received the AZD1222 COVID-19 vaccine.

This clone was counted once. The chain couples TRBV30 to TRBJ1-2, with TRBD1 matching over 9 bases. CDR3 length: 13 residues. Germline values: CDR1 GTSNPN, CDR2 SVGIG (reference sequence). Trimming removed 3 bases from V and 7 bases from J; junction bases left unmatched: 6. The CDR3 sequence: CAWRETGGIGYTF. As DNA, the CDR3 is TGTGCCTGGAGGGAGACAGGGGGAATTGGCTACACCTTC.

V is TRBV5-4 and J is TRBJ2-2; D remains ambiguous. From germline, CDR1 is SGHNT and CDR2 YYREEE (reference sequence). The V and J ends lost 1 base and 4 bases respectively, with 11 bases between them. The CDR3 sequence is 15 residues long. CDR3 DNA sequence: TGTGCCAGCAGCTTGAATAGGGCTTCCACCGGGGAGCTGTTTTTT. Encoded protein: CASSLNRASTGELFF. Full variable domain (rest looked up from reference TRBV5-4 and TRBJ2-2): ETGVTQSPTHLIKTRGQQVTLRCSSQSGHNTVSWYQQALGQGPQFIFQYYREEENGRGNFPPRFSGLQFPNYSSELNVNALELDDSALYLCASSLNRASTGELFFGEGSRLTVL.

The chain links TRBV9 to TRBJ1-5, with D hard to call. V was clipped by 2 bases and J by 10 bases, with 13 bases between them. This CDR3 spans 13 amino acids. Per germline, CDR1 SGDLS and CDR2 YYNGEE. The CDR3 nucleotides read TGTGCCAGCAGCGTGGGCTCCCTGGGACCCCAGCATTTT. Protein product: CASSVGSLGPQHF.